This TCR beta chain was sequenced in a study of human T cells and chemical hapten exposure. Study summary: The study enrolled mostly female patients with alopecia areata, totalis or universalis.

Notes on the study in general: PT1 expanded TCR numbers rose with patch test score. Significantly greater numbers of large CDR3 similarity clusters came from expanded TCRs than from controls. No alteration of TCRs above 1 in 1000 frequency was seen with DPC sensitization.

The V and J ends lost 2 bases and 0 bases respectively, with 14 bases between them. Germline CDR1 SGHTA, CDR2 FQGNSA. The CDR3 consists of 18 residues. Time point here: pre-sensitization, week 0. Treatment defined: therapeutic diphenylcyclopropenone sensitization with weekly scalp DPC. At least ten counts were recorded for this clonotype. Its antigen is undetermined. TCRdb passed the RACE reads through MiXCR, listing each CDR3 protein once. The sample has 350,000 to 400,000 distinct CDR3 sequences; 4% to 6% are singletons. The J gene is TRBJ2-6, the V gene TRBV7-2; the D gene is possibly TRBD1 (6 bases). The TCR comes from a woman aged 45-60 years with alopecia areata. Some clones in this sample may be carry-over from other donors' samples. The source material was whole blood, sampled in connection with sensitization to the hapten diphenylcyclopropenone (DPC). CDR3 in DNA: TGTGCCAGCAGCTTAAACAGGGTTCATCTCTCTGGGGCCAACGTCCTGACTTTC. Its translation is CASSLNRVHLSGANVLTF.